Listed below are T cell receptor beta chains from one sample, sequenced in a study of blood T cells in healthy people across ages. TCRdb redid the calling of the 5' RACE reads with MiXCR, one entry per CDR3 protein. This table holds about 1.6 million distinct CDR3 sequences, around 36% found once. Sequenced: blood. All receptors come from a woman aged 25 to 45 in good health. The CDR3 runs from the conserved cysteine through the conserved F or W. The order of the fields is J gene, V gene, D gene, clone size, CDR3 protein, CDR3 DNA. A D gene is named only where the DNA matches it firmly. Clone size is stated in some rows and not others, as once, few, many or a class when expanded.

>TRBJ2-7|TRBV6-1|.|once
CVSSRNPERAFSYEQYF
TGTGTCAGCAGTAGAAACCCTGAAAGGGCTTTCTCCTACGAGCAGTACTTC
>TRBJ1-5|TRBV5-1|.|.
CASSLEGGPNQPQHF
TGCGCCAGCAGCTTGGAAGGGGGACCGAATCAGCCCCAGCATTTT
>TRBJ1-6|TRBV28|TRBD1|few
CASTPGQGYSPLHF
TGTGCCAGCACCCCGGGACAGGGGTACTCACCCCTCCACTTT
>TRBJ1-2|TRBV12-3/TRBV12-4|TRBD1|few
CASTDDRAYGYTF
TGTGCCAGCACCGATGACAGGGCCTATGGCTACACCTTC
>TRBJ1-5|TRBV20-1|.|.
CSARRDQPQHF
TGCAGTGCTAGGCGTGATCAGCCCCAGCATTTT
>TRBJ1-6|TRBV6-1|TRBD1|few
CASSEMSGGYSPLHF
TGTGCCAGCAGTGAAATGTCAGGGGGCTATTCACCCCTCCACTTT
>TRBJ2-1|TRBV6-5|.|.
CASSYSQRGAYNEQFF
TGTGCCAGCAGTTACAGTCAACGCGGGGCTTACAATGAGCAGTTCTTC
>TRBJ2-1|TRBV9|TRBD2|.
CASSVTGAGGLSYNEQFF
TGTGCCAGCAGCGTAACCGGGGCGGGGGGCCTCTCCTACAATGAACAGTTCTTC
>TRBJ1-4|TRBV4-1|.|.
CASSPDLEKLFF
TGCGCCAGCAGCCCGGACCTTGAAAAACTGTTTTTT
>TRBJ2-5|TRBV6-6|.|many
CASSHDSAPAQYF
TGTGCCAGCAGCCACGACAGTGCCCCAGCCCAGTACTTC
>TRBJ2-7|TRBV10-3|TRBD1|many
CAVGGTGDYEQYF
TGTGCCGTGGGCGGGACAGGAGATTACGAGCAGTACTTC
>TRBJ1-2|TRBV6-1|TRBD1|few
CASSEDLSGTGGGGYTF
TGTGCCAGCAGTGAAGACCTTTCCGGAACAGGGGGCGGCGGCTACACCTTC
>TRBJ2-7|TRBV18|.|few
CASSHIDVSYSYEQYF
TGTGCCAGCTCCCATATCGACGTTTCCTACTCCTACGAGCAGTACTTC
>TRBJ1-2|TRBV20-1|.|few
CSALLDGGYGYTF
TGCAGTGCTCTTTTGGACGGGGGGTATGGCTACACCTTC
>TRBJ1-1|TRBV19|.|once
CASSIDVGRNTEAFF
TGTGCCAGTAGTATAGACGTTGGCCGGAACACTGAAGCTTTCTTT
>TRBJ2-7|TRBV5-5|.|.
CASTTTPRLVGDEQYF
TGTGCCAGCACCACTACTCCTCGGCTAGTGGGGGACGAGCAGTACTTC
>TRBJ2-7|TRBV3-1|TRBD1|few
CASSPTGQDLTYEQYF
TGTGCCAGCAGCCCAACGGGACAGGACCTAACCTACGAGCAGTACTTC
>TRBJ2-3|TRBV28|.|.
CASSLAEDRGQVSTDTQYF
TGTGCCAGCAGTCTCGCTGAGGATCGAGGGCAGGTTAGCACAGATACGCAGTATTTT
>TRBJ1-1|TRBV20-1|.|few
CSASRTVEAFF
TGCAGTGCTAGCAGGACAGTTGAAGCTTTCTTT
>TRBJ1-1|TRBV10-2|TRBD1|once
CASSAPSTGTNTEAFF
TGCGCCAGCAGTGCCCCTTCGACAGGGACGAACACTGAAGCTTTCTTT
>TRBJ2-7|TRBV20-1|.|few
CSARDPTGLAYEQYF
TGCAGTGCTAGAGACCCGACAGGACTAGCCTACGAGCAGTACTTC
>TRBJ1-1|TRBV4-1|.|few
CASSQVHLGVGTEAFF
TGCGCCAGCAGCCAAGTACATCTGGGGGTCGGGACTGAAGCTTTCTTT
>TRBJ2-3|TRBV5-4|.|few
CASSHSQGSSRDTQYF
TGTGCCAGCAGCCACTCACAAGGATCTAGCAGGGATACGCAGTATTTT
>TRBJ2-1|TRBV7-9|TRBD2|many
CASSPRLAGGNEQFF
TGTGCCAGCAGCCCCCGACTAGCGGGAGGCAATGAGCAGTTCTTC
>TRBJ2-5|TRBV14|.|.
CASTRSVGETQYF
TGTGCCAGCACCCGATCTGTAGGAGAGACCCAGTACTTC
>TRBJ2-3|TRBV11-1|TRBD2|.
CASSLDLAGGGDTQYF
TGTGCCAGCAGCCTCGATTTAGCGGGGGGCGGGGATACGCAGTATTTT
>TRBJ1-2|TRBV20-1|.|few
CSARPFERNYGYTF
TGCAGTGCTAGACCCTTCGAGCGAAACTATGGCTACACCTTC
>TRBJ1-4|TRBV4-1|.|few
CASSQELLRAGAGKLFF
TGCGCCAGCAGCCAAGAATTGTTGAGGGCGGGGGCTGGGAAACTGTTTTTT
>TRBJ2-7|TRBV21-1|.|.
CAVKRVCGGYEQYF
TGTGCCGTCAAGCGGGTATGTGGGGGCTACGAGCAGTACTTC
>TRBJ1-2|TRBV29-1|.|few
CSVDSGEDYGYTF
TGCAGCGTTGACTCGGGGGAGGACTATGGCTACACCTTC
>TRBJ1-5|TRBV6-6|.|.
CASSSLGGGESSQPQHF
TGTGCCAGCAGTTCCCTCGGAGGGGGAGAAAGCAGTCAGCCCCAGCATTTT
>TRBJ2-7|TRBV4-1|TRBD2|many
CASSRSTSGSSYEQYF
TGCGCCAGCAGCCGGTCAACTAGCGGGAGCTCCTACGAGCAGTACTTC
>TRBJ1-3|TRBV7-9|.|.
CASGPGPGNTIYF
TGTGCCAGTGGGCCGGGGCCCGGAAACACCATATATTTT
>TRBJ2-1|TRBV30|.|many
CAWSVSSGNEFF
TGTGCCTGGAGTGTTTCTTCCGGGAATGAGTTCTTC
>TRBJ2-7|TRBV20-1|.|few
CSARVGSVYEQYF
TGCAGTGCTAGAGTAGGTAGCGTCTACGAGCAGTACTTC
>TRBJ2-1|TRBV20-1|TRBD2|.
CSALIVAGGFRNEQFF
TGCAGTGCTCTTATCGTAGCGGGGGGCTTCAGAAATGAGCAGTTCTTC
>TRBJ1-1|TRBV3-1|TRBD1|few
CASSRGQGAKTEAFF
TGTGCCAGCAGCCGGGGACAGGGGGCGAAAACTGAAGCTTTCTTT
>TRBJ1-1|TRBV14|.|few
CASSRMANTEAFF
TGTGCCAGCAGCCGTATGGCGAACACTGAAGCTTTCTTT
>TRBJ1-1|TRBV10-2|.|.
CASRVTPGNAEAFF
TGCGCCAGCAGAGTCACCCCAGGGAACGCTGAAGCTTTCTTT
>TRBJ2-7|TRBV7-2|TRBD2|.
CASSLVPAGVPYEQYF
TGTGCCAGCAGCTTAGTGCCAGCGGGAGTCCCCTACGAGCAGTACTTC
>TRBJ1-1|TRBV5-1|.|.
CASRGEMNTEAFF
TGCGCCAGCCGAGGGGAGATGAACACTGAAGCTTTCTTT
>TRBJ2-3|TRBV6-2/TRBV6-3|.|few
CASSYSSGTGADTQYF
TGTGCCAGCAGTTACTCGTCCGGGACCGGCGCAGATACGCAGTATTTT
>TRBJ2-5|TRBV11-2|TRBD2|.
CASRLEAGGRGETQYF
TGTGCCAGCAGATTAGAAGCGGGGGGGCGGGGAGAGACCCAGTACTTC
>TRBJ2-4|TRBV7-9|.|few
CASSLGSGAKNIQYF
TGTGCCAGCAGCTTAGGTTCAGGGGCCAAAAACATTCAGTACTTC
>TRBJ1-5|TRBV20-1|.|few
CSARDGGTGNQPQHF
TGCAGTGCTAGAGATGGAGGGACGGGCAATCAGCCCCAGCATTTT
>TRBJ1-2|TRBV9|.|many
CASSVDGYGYTF
TGTGCCAGCAGCGTAGACGGCTATGGCTACACCTTC
>TRBJ2-1|TRBV3-1|.|.
CASNQGGTRGYNEQFF
TGTGCCAGCAACCAGGGGGGGACTAGAGGCTACAATGAGCAGTTCTTC
>TRBJ2-7|TRBV29-1|TRBD2|.
CSVTGTSGQSSYEQYF
TGCAGCGTAACTGGGACTAGCGGGCAGAGCTCCTACGAGCAGTACTTC
>TRBJ1-1|TRBV6-2/TRBV6-3|.|.
CVSSGSRPRGGTEAFF
TGTGTCAGCAGTGGGTCAAGGCCGAGGGGGGGCACTGAAGCTTTCTTT